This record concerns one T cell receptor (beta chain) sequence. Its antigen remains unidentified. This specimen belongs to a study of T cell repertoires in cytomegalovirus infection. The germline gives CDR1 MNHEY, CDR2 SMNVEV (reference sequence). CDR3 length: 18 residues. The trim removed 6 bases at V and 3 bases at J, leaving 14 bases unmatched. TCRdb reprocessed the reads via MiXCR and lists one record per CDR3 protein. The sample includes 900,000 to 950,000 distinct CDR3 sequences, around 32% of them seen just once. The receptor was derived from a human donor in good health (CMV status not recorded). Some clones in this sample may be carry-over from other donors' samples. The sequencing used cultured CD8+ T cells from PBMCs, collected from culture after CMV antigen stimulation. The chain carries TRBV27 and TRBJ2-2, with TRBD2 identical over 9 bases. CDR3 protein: CASSPSGGAGGDTGELFF. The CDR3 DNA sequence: TGTGCCAGCAGCCCATCGGGCGGGGCGGGGGGGGACACCGGGGAGCTGTTTTTT.